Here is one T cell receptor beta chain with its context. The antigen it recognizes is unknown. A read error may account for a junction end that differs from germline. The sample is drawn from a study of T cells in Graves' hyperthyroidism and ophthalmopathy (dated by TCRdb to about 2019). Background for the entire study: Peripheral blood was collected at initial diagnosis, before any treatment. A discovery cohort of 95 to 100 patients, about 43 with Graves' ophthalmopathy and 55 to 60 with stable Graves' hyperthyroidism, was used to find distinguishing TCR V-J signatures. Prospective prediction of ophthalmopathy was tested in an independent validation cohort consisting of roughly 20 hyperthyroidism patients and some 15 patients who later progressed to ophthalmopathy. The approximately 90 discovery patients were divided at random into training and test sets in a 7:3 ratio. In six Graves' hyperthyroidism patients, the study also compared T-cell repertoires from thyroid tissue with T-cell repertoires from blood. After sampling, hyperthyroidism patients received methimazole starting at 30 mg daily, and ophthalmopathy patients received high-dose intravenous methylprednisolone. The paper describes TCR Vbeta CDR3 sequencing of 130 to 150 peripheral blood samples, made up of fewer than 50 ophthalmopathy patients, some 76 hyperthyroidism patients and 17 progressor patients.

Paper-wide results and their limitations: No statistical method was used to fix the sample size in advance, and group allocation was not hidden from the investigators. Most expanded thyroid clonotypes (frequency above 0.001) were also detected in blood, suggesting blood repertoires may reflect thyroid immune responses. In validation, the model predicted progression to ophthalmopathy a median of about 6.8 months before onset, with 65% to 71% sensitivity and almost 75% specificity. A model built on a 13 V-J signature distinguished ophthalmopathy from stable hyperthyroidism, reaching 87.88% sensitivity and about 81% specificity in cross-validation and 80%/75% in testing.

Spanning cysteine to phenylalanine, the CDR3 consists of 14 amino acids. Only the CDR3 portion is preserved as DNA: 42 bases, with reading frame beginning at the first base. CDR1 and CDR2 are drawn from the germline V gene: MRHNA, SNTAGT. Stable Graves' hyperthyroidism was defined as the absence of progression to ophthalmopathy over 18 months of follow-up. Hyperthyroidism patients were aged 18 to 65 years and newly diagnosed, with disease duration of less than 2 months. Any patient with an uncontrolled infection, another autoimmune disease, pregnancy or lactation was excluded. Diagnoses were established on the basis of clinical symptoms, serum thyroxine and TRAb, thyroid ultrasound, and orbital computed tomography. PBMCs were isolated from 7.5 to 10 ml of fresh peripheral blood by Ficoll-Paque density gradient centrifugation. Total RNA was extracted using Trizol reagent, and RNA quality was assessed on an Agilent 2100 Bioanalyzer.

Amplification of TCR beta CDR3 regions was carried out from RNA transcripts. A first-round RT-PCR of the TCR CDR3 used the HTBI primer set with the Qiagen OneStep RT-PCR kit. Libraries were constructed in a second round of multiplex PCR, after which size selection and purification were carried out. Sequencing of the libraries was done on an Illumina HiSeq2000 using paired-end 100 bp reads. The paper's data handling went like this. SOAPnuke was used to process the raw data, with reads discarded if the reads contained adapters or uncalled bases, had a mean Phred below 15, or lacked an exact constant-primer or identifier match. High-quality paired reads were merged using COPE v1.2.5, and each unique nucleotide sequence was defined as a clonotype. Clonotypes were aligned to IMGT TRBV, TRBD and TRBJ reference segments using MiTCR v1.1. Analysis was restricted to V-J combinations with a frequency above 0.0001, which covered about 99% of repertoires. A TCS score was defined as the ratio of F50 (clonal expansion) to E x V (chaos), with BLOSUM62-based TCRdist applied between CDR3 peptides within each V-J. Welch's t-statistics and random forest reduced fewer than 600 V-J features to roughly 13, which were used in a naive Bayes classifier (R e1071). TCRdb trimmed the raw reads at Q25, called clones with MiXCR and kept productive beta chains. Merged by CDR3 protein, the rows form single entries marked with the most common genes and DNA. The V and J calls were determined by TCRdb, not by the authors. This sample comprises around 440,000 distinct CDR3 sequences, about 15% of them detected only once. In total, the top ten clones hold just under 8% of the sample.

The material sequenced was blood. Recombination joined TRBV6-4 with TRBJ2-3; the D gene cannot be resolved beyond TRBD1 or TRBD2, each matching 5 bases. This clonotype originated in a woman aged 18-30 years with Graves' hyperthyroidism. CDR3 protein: CATSESQGEDTQYF. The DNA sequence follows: TGTGCCACCAGTGAATCGCAGGGAGAAGATACGCAGTATTTT.